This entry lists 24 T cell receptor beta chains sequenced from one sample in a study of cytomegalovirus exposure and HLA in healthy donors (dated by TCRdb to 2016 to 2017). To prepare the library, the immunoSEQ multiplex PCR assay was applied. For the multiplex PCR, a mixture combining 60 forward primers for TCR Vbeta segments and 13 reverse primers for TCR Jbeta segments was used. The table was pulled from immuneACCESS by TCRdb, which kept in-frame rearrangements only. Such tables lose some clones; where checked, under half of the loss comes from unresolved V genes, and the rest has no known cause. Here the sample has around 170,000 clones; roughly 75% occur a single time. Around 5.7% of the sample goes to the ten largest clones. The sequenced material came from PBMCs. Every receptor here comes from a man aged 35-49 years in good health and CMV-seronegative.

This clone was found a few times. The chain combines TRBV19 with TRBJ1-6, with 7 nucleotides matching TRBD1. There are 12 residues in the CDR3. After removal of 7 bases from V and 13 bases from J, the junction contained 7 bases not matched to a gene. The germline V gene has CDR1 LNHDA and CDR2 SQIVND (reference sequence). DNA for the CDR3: TGTGCCAGTACCGGACAGGTCGGGCCCCTCCACTTT. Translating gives CASTGQVGPLHF.

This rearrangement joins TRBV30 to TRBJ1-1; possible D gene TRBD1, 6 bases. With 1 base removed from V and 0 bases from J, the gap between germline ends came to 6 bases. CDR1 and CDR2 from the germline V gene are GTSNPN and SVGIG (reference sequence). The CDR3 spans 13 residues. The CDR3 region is CAWSEGVNTEAFF. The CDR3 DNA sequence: TGTGCCTGGAGTGAGGGGGTGAACACTGAAGCTTTCTTT.

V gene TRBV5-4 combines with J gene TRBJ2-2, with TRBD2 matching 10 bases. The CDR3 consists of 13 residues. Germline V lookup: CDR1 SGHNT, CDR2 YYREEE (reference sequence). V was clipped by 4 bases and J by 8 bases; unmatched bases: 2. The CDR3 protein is CASSGGLAGELFF. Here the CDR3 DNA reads TGTGCCAGCAGCGGGGGACTAGCGGGGGAGCTGTTTTTT.

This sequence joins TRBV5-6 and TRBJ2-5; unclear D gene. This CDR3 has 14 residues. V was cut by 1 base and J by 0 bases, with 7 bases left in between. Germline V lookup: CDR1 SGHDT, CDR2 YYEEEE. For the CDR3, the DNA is TGTGCCAGCAGCTTGTTCCGGTACCAAGAGACCCAGTACTTC. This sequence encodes CASSLFRYQETQYF.

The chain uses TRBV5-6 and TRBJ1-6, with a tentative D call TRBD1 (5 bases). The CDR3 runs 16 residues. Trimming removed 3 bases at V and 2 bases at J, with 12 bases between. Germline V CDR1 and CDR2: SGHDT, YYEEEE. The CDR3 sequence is CASSSNQGTYNSPLHF. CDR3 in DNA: TGTGCCAGCAGCTCAAACCAGGGCACCTATAATTCACCCCTCCACTTT.

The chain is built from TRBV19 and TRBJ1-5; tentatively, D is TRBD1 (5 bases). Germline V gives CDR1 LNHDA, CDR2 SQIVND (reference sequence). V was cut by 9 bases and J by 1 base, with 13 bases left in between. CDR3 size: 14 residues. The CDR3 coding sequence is TGTGCCAGCACCTGGCAGGGAAGCAATCAGCCCCAGCATTTT. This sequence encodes CASTWQGSNQPQHF.

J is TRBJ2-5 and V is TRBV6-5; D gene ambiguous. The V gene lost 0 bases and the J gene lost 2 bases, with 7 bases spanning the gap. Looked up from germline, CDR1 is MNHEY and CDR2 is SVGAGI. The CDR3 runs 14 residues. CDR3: CASSYSTEQETQYF. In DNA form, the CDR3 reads TGTGCCAGCAGTTACTCGACTGAACAAGAGACCCAGTACTTC.

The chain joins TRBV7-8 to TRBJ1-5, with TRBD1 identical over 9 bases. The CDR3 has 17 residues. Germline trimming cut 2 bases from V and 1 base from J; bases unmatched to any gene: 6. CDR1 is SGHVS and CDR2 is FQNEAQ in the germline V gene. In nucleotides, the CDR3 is TGTGCCAGCAGCTTAAATGACAGGGGGTACAGCAATCAGCCCCAGCATTTT. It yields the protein CASSLNDRGYSNQPQHF.

CDR3 nucleotide sequence: TGTGCCAGCAGTCAGCGACAGGTAACCTTCTATGGCTACACCTTC. It specifies CASSQRQVTFYGYTF. This chain joins TRBV6-1 and TRBJ1-2; D is perhaps TRBD1 (6 bases). The CDR3 has 15 amino acids. The V end was cut by 5 bases, the J end by 4 bases, with 17 bases between. Germline V gene lookup returns CDR1 MNHNS and CDR2 SASEGT.

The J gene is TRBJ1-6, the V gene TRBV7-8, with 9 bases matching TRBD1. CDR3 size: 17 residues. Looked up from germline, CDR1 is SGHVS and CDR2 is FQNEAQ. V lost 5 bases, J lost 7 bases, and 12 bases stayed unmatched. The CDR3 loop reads CASSNPGTGLFNSPLHF. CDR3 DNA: TGTGCCAGCAGCAACCCCGGGACAGGGCTTTTCAATTCACCCCTCCACTTT.

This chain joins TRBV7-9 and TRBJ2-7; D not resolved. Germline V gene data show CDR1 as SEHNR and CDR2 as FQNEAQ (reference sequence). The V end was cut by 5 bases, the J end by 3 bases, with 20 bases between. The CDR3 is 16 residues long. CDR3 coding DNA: TGTGCCAGCAGCCGGAAAGGAGCTGCGGTCGACTACGAGCAGTACTTC. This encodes CASSRKGAAVDYEQYF.

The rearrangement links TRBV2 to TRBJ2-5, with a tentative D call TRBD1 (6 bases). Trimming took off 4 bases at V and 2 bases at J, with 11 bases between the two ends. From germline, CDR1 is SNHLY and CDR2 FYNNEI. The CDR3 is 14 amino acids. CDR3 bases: TGTGCCAGCAGTGTTGGGGGCAGGCAAGAGACCCAGTACTTC. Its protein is CASSVGGRQETQYF.

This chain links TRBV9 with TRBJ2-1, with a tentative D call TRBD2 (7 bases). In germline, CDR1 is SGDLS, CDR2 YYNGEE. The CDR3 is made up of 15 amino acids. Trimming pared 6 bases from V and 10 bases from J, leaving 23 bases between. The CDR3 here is CASNRGALPNIEQFF. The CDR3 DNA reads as TGTGCCAGCAATCGGGGGGCCCTGCCCAACATCGAGCAGTTCTTC.

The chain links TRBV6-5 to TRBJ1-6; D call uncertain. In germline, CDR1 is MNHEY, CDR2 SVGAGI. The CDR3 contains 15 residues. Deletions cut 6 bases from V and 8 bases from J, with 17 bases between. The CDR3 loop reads CASSWGGLSHSPLHF. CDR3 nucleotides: TGTGCCAGCAGCTGGGGAGGACTCTCCCATTCACCCCTCCACTTT.

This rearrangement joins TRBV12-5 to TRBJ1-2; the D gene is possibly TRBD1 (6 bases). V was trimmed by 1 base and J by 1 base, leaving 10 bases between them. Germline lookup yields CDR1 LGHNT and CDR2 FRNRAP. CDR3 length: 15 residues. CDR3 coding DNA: TGTGCTAGTGGTTTGGGGGGGCACGGTAACTATGGCTACACCTTC. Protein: CASGLGGHGNYGYTF.

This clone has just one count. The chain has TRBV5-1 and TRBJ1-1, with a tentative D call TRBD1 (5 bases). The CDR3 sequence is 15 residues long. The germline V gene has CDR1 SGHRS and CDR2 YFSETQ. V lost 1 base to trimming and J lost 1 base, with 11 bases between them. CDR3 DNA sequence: TGCGCCAGCAGCTTGAACGACAGAGGGAACACTGAAGCTTTCTTT. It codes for CASSLNDRGNTEAFF.

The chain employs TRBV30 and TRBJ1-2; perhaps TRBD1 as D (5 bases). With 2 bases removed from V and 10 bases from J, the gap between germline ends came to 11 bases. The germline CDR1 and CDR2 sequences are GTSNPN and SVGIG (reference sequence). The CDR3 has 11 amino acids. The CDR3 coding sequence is TGTGCCTGGAGTTTATTCAGGGACTACACCTTC. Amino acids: CAWSLFRDYTF. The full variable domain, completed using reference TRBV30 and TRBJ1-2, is SQTIHQWPATLVQPVGSPLSLECTVEGTSNPNLYWYRQAAGRGLQLLFYSVGIGQISSEVPQNLSASRPQDRQFILSSKKLLLSDSGFYLCAWSLFRDYTFGSGTRLTVV.

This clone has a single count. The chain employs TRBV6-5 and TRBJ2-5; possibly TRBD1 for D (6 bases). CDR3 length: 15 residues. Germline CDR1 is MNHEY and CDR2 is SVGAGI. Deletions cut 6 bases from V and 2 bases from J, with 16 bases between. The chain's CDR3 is CASSQGRGLQETQYF. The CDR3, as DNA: TGTGCCAGCAGCCAGGGGCGCGGTCTTCAAGAGACCCAGTACTTC.

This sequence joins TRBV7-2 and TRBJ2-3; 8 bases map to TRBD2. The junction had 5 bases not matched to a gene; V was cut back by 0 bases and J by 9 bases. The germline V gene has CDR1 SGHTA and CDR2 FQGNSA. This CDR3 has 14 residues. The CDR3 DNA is TGTGCCAGCAGCTTAGCACTAGCGGACTTCACGCAGTATTTT. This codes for CASSLALADFTQYF.

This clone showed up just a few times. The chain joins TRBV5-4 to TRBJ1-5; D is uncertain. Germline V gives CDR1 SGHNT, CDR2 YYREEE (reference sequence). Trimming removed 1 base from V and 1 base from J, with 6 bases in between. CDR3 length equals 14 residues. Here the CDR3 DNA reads TGTGCCAGCAGCTTGTCGGGAAGCAATCAGCCCCAGCATTTT. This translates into CASSLSGSNQPQHF.

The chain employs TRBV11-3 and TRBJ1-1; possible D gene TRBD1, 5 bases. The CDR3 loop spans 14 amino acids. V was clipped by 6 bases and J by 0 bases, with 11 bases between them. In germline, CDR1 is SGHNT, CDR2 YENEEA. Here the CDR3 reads CASRRPGLNTEAFF. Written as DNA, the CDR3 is TGTGCCAGCAGACGACCAGGGTTGAACACTGAAGCTTTCTTT.

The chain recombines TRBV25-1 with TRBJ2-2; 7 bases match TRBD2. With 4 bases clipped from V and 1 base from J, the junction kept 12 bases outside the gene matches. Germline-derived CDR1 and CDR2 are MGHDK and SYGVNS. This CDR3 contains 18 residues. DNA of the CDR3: TGTGCCAGCAGTGTTCGGGGGGTTGCAGACGGGAACACCGGGGAGCTGTTTTTT. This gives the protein CASSVRGVADGNTGELFF.

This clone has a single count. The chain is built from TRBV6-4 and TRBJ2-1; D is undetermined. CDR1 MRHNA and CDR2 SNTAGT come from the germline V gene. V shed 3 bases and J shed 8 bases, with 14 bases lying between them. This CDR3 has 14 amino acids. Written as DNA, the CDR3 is TGTGCCAGCAGTGATCTTTCTCCTTCCGATGAGCAGTTCTTC. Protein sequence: CASSDLSPSDEQFF.

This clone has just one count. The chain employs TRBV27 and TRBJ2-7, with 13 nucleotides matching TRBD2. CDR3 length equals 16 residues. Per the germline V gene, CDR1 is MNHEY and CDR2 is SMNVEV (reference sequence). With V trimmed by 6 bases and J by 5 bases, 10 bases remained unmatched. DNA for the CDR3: TGTGCCAGCAGGCTAAGACTAGCGGGAGGTACAAACGAGCAGTACTTC. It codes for CASRLRLAGGTNEQYF.